A selection of T cell receptor beta chains follows, all from one sample in a study of human T cells and chemical hapten exposure. TCRdb recomputed calls from the RACE reads with MiXCR, one row per CDR3 protein. This sample has roughly 120,000 distinct CDR3 sequences, with around 13% found just once. The sample here was whole blood, taken in connection with sensitization to the hapten diphenylcyclopropenone (DPC). These receptors all come from a man aged 18 to 30 with alopecia areata. Some clones in this sample may be carry-over from other donors' samples. CDR3s include the opening cysteine and the closing phenylalanine or tryptophan. D genes are given only for firm matches. The listing skips clone size in some rows; elsewhere it reads once, few, many or a size class.

TRBV28,TRBD1,NA,TRBJ1-2,TGTGCCAGCAGTCTTGATGACAGGGCTAACTATGGCTACACCTTC,CASSLDDRANYGYTF
TRBV5-4,NA,many,TRBJ1-2,TGTGCCAGCAGCGGGGGTAGCAGCTATGGCTACACCTTC,CASSGGSSYGYTF
TRBV5-5,NA,few,TRBJ2-3,TGTGCCAGCAGCTTGCAAGGGGCAAGCGCAGATACGCAGTATTTT,CASSLQGASADTQYF
TRBV18,TRBD1,few,TRBJ1-4,TGTGCCAGCTCACCCGACAGGGGTCCAAATGAAAAACTGTTTTTT,CASSPDRGPNEKLFF
TRBV6-1,NA,many,TRBJ2-4,TGTGCCAGCAGTGAAGCGTTTCGTGGATATCTAGCCAAAAACATTCAGTACTTC,CASSEAFRGYLAKNIQYF
TRBV3-1,NA,few,TRBJ1-1,TGTGCCAGCAGCCAAGGGACTTTCAGCACTGAAGCTTTCTTT,CASSQGTFSTEAFF
TRBV9,TRBD2,few,TRBJ2-7,TGTGCCAGCAGCGGAGGGACTACTAGCTCCTACGAGCAGTACTTC,CASSGGTTSSYEQYF
TRBV7-9,NA,few,TRBJ2-5,TGTGCCAGCAGCTTAAACCCTCGGACCTTCAATACCGGGACCCAGTACTTC,CASSLNPRTFNTGTQYF
TRBV4-3,NA,NA,TRBJ1-1,TGCGCCAGCAGCCAGACCATAGTACAGCTGAACACTGAAGCTTTCTTT,CASSQTIVQLNTEAFF
TRBV4-1,TRBD1,few,TRBJ2-4,TGCGCCAGCAGCCAGCGCAGCCCCGAGAGGGACAGGGTAGGGGCGGCCAAAAACATTCAGTACTTC,CASSQRSPERDRVGAAKNIQYF
TRBV4-3,NA,many,TRBJ2-7,TGCGCCAGCAGCCAAGATCGGGTGGGCGAGCAGTACTTC,CASSQDRVGEQYF
TRBV6-6,TRBD1,few,TRBJ1-1,TGTGCCACCATCACGGGACAGGGGATGTCTGAAGCTTTCTTT,CATITGQGMSEAFF
TRBV4-1,NA,few,TRBJ1-5,TGCGCCAGCAGCCAAGGTCTACTGGGTTCGGATCAGCCCCAGCATTTT,CASSQGLLGSDQPQHF
TRBV9,NA,NA,TRBJ1-1,TGTGCCAGCAGCAATGTATACACTGAAGCTTTCTTT,CASSNVYTEAFF
TRBV20-1,NA,NA,TRBJ1-4,TGCAGTGCCGAAAGCGGTTCAGGCTCGGCTAATGAAAAACTGTTTTTT,CSAESGSGSANEKLFF